This TCR beta chain was obtained from a study of blood T cell repertoires in COVID-19. TCRdb's copy holds only in-frame clones and misses some; the assay was immunoSEQ multiplex PCR. Among fewer than 250,000 clones listed, about 82% were seen once. The V gene's germline CDR1 is SGHRS and CDR2 YFSETQ. J was trimmed by 2 bases and V by 3 bases; bases with no gene match: 14. The CDR3 contains 21 residues. V usage is TRBV5-1 and J usage is TRBJ2-1, with TRBD2 matching over 16 bases. Sequencing was performed on peripheral blood. The clonotype comes from a woman of 80 years or more with COVID-19, enrolled during active disease. The CDR3 DNA is TGCGCCAGCAGCTCATCCGGGACTAGCGGGGGGGCTGGCGGCACCTACAATGAGCAGTTCTTC. As protein: CASSSSGTSGGAGGTYNEQFF.